The 30 T cell receptor beta chains presented below share a single source sample, sequenced in a study of naive and memory T cell subsets. Both TRBC1 and TRBC2 were covered by a beta constant-region primer of two equimolar oligonucleotides. Four rounds of PCR amplified the ligated cDNA using nested alpha and beta constant-region primers plus SP2. One entry per CDR3 protein, called by TCRdb with MiXCR from the UMI-ligation and nested PCR reads. The repertoire holds about 120,000 distinct CDR3 sequences, with roughly 36% as singletons. Sequencing input: central memory CD4+ T cells from blood. The receptors originated from a human donor in good health.

This chain connects TRBV20-1 to TRBJ2-7; TRBD1 aligns across 7 bases. CDR1 is DFQATT, CDR2 SNEGSKA, per germline (reference sequence). The CDR3 is 15 amino acids. The J segment lost 5 bases and the V segment lost 3 bases, leaving 13 bases of the junction unmatched. The CDR3 DNA sequence: TGCAGTGCTAGGGCCTCGACAGGGAAGTTGGACGAGCAGTACTTC. This encodes CSARASTGKLDEQYF.

In this sample, this clonotype turned up once. The chain has TRBV7-2 and TRBJ1-6; no reliable D call. Trimming left V 0 bases short and J 12 bases short, with 12 bases between. The germline V gene encodes CDR1 SGHTA and CDR2 FQGNSA. This CDR3 contains 14 residues. The CDR3 sequence is CASSLAYEGRPLHF. The CDR3 DNA reads as TGTGCCAGCAGCTTAGCGTATGAGGGAAGACCCCTCCACTTT.

This clonotype was counted a few times. This chain links TRBV20-1 with TRBJ2-1; maybe TRBD2 (6 bases). Deletions cut 5 bases from V and 2 bases from J, with 19 bases between. The germline CDR1 and CDR2 sequences are DFQATT and SNEGSKA (reference sequence). The CDR3 totals 16 residues. CDR3 protein: CSAALPSGLTYNEQFF. DNA for the CDR3: TGCAGTGCTGCCCTGCCGAGCGGGTTGACCTACAATGAGCAGTTCTTC.

This clonotype was seen a few times. In DNA form, the CDR3 reads TGTGCCAGCAGTGAAGCGCTATCCGGGGAGCTGTTTTTT. Translation gives CASSEALSGELFF. The V call is TRBV6-1, the J call TRBJ2-2; no firm D call. With 0 bases removed from V and 6 bases from J, the gap between germline ends came to 5 bases. Germline assignment: CDR1 MNHNS and CDR2 SASEGT. CDR3 size: 13 residues.

The rearrangement joins TRBV5-1 to TRBJ2-7, with D possibly TRBD1 on 6 matching bases. Per the germline V gene, CDR1 is SGHRS and CDR2 is YFSETQ. Deletions cut 0 bases from V and 5 bases from J, with 9 bases between. The CDR3 covers 13 residues. This chain's CDR3 is CASSLDRDHEQYF. The DNA for the CDR3 is TGCGCCAGCAGCTTGGACAGGGACCACGAGCAGTACTTC.

This clonotype was seen a handful of times. The CDR3 coding sequence is TGCAGCGTTGTAGGAGTGGCCGATGCCCCCTACGAGCAGTACTTC. Translation gives CSVVGVADAPYEQYF. V is TRBV29-1 and J is TRBJ2-7; no clear D gene. The CDR3 contains 15 residues. CDR1 is SQVTM and CDR2 is ANQGSEA in the germline V gene. The V and J ends lost 4 bases and 2 bases respectively, with 18 bases between them.

The genes are TRBV6-5 and TRBJ1-1; 7 bases match TRBD1. CDR1 and CDR2 (germline): MNHEY, SVGAGI. The ends lost 5 bases at V and 2 bases at J; junction bases unmatched: 5. This CDR3 is built from 14 residues. The CDR3 region has the DNA TGTGCCAGCAGTGGACAGGTGGCAAACACTGAAGCTTTCTTT. This encodes CASSGQVANTEAFF.

The V call is TRBV27, the J call TRBJ2-3, with D perhaps TRBD2 (6 bases). This CDR3 comprises 14 residues. Germline CDR1 MNHEY, CDR2 SMNVEV (reference sequence). V lost 6 bases and J lost 0, with 10 bases in between. The DNA for the CDR3 is TGTGCCAGCAGGGATCTAGCGAGCACAGATACGCAGTATTTT. It specifies CASRDLASTDTQYF.

This clonotype was observed a few times. The chain recombines TRBV7-2 with TRBJ1-1; 7 positions match TRBD1. V trimming: 5 bases; J trimming: 1 base; junction bases outside the gene matches: 7. The CDR3 extends over 15 amino acids. The V gene's germline CDR1 is SGHTA and CDR2 FQGNSA. In DNA form, the CDR3 reads TGTGCCAGCAGCACCCCGACAGGGAAGAACACTGAAGCTTTCTTT. This codes for CASSTPTGKNTEAFF.

This chain uses TRBV19 with TRBJ2-4; D perhaps matches TRBD1 (5 bases). From germline, CDR1 is LNHDA and CDR2 SQIVND (reference sequence). The CDR3 covers 11 residues. V was trimmed by 3 bases and J by 10 bases, leaving 7 bases between them. This CDR3 is CASSINRIQYF. The CDR3 region has the DNA TGTGCCAGTAGTATTAACAGGATTCAGTACTTC.

The J gene is TRBJ2-7, the V gene TRBV19, with 11 bases matching TRBD1. V was clipped by 8 bases and J by 2 bases; unmatched bases: 8. The V gene's germline CDR1 is LNHDA and CDR2 SQIVND (reference sequence). This CDR3 region has 15 residues. This CDR3 reads CASGTGTGGPYEQYF. DNA for the CDR3: TGTGCCAGTGGTACCGGGACAGGGGGACCCTACGAGCAGTACTTC.

The chain employs TRBV2 and TRBJ2-1; D could derive from TRBD1 or TRBD2 (5 bases each). The CDR3 loop spans 15 amino acids. V shed 6 bases and J shed 6 bases, with 18 bases lying between them. CDR1 SNHLY and CDR2 FYNNEI come from the germline V gene. CDR3: CASRLLGGRGNEQFF. CDR3 bases: TGTGCCAGCAGGTTACTAGGAGGTAGGGGCAATGAGCAGTTCTTC.

The chain is built from TRBV6-1 and TRBJ2-7; TRBD1 agrees at 8 bases. Germline-derived CDR1 and CDR2 are MNHNS and SASEGT. This CDR3 has 19 amino acids. V gave up 4 bases and J gave up 0 bases; unmatched junction bases: 17. The CDR3 loop reads CASSGGLSGQGFSSYEQYF. The CDR3 DNA sequence: TGTGCCAGCAGTGGAGGTCTTAGCGGACAGGGCTTTAGCTCCTACGAGCAGTACTTC.

This chain connects TRBV19 to TRBJ1-5; no firm D call. Trimming removed 3 bases from V and 5 bases from J, with 11 bases in between. The CDR3 totals 14 residues. Germline CDR1 LNHDA, CDR2 SQIVND (reference sequence). The CDR3 nucleotides are TGTGCCAGTAGTATGAAGAACAGTTATCAGCCCCAGCATTTT. Translated, it gives CASSMKNSYQPQHF.

This clonotype is labeled as medium-sized. CDR3 coding DNA: TGCAGCGTTGTCGTCGGGGCCTACGAGCAGTACTTC. This translates into CSVVVGAYEQYF. The chain is built from TRBV29-1 and TRBJ2-7, with a possible D match to TRBD2 (5 bases). The CDR3 loop spans 12 amino acids. The germline V gene has CDR1 SQVTM and CDR2 ANQGSEA. Trimming took 4 bases from V and 2 from J, leaving 9 bases between them.

The DNA of the CDR3 is TGTGCCAGCAGCCGTCGGACCGGAGGCGGCTACACCTTC. This sequence encodes CASSRRTGGGYTF. V and J are TRBV7-8 and TRBJ1-2; D is uncertain. CDR3 size: 13 residues. V lost 5 bases and J 8 bases, leaving 15 bases between the germline ends. Germline assignment: CDR1 SGHVS and CDR2 FQNEAQ.

Ten or more counts support this clonotype. V is TRBV5-1 and J is TRBJ2-5, with a tentative D call TRBD2 (7 bases). The V and J ends lost 5 bases and 5 bases respectively, with 16 bases between them. Germline assignment: CDR1 SGHRS and CDR2 YFSETQ. This CDR3 is 14 amino acids long. CDR3 nucleotide sequence: TGCGCCAGCAGAAACCGCGGGGGCACTGAGACCCAGTACTTC. This gives the protein CASRNRGGTETQYF.

This sequence joins TRBV3-1 and TRBJ2-5, with TRBD2 identical over 10 bases. Losses at the gene ends were 8 bases for V and 1 base for J; bases not matched to a gene: 4. This CDR3 comprises 14 residues. Germline V gene data show CDR1 as LGHDT and CDR2 as YNNKEL (reference sequence). The CDR3 bases are TGTGCCAGCTCACTAGCGGGAATCCAAGAGACCCAGTACTTC. As protein: CASSLAGIQETQYF.

The chain joins TRBV20-1 to TRBJ2-1; D perhaps matches TRBD1 (5 bases). V gave up 3 bases and J gave up 4 bases, with 22 bases separating them. The CDR3 is made up of 17 amino acids. In germline, CDR1 is DFQATT, CDR2 SNEGSKA (reference sequence). The CDR3, as DNA: TGCAGTGCTAGCAGGGCGAGTTTGGGGATTCTTTACAATGAGCAGTTCTTC. It is translated as CSASRASLGILYNEQFF.

This clonotype was recorded many times. This chain joins TRBV6-5 and TRBJ2-3, with D possibly TRBD1 on 5 matching bases. V lost 9 bases, J lost 0 bases, and 13 bases lay in between. From germline, CDR1 is MNHEY and CDR2 SVGAGI. The CDR3 consists of 14 residues. DNA of the CDR3: TGTGCCAGTAAAAAGACAGTAAGCACAGATACGCAGTATTTT. Its translation is CASKKTVSTDTQYF.

The chain is built from TRBV30 and TRBJ2-1; 8 bases map to TRBD2. Germline CDR1 reads GTSNPN; CDR2 reads SVGIG (reference sequence). With V trimmed by 2 bases and J by 9 bases, 18 bases remained unmatched. CDR3 length equals 17 residues. CDR3 nucleotide sequence: TGTGCCTGGAGTTTCCAAGCGGGAGTCATAGCCCTCCTTGAGCAGTTCTTC. As protein: CAWSFQAGVIALLEQFF.

This clonotype occurred a few times. The chain employs TRBV5-1 and TRBJ2-1; the D gene is possibly TRBD2 (5 bases). Trimming shortened V by 5 bases and J by 4 bases, and 16 bases separated the two germline ends. The germline V gene encodes CDR1 SGHRS and CDR2 YFSETQ. The CDR3 is 15 amino acids. The CDR3 sequence: CASRLGSAGYNEQFF. DNA for the CDR3: TGCGCCAGCAGGCTTGGTAGCGCGGGTTACAATGAGCAGTTCTTC.

This rearrangement joins TRBV6-6 to TRBJ2-5; D is unresolved. V was cut by 7 bases and J by 6 bases, with 9 bases left in between. CDR3 length equals 11 residues. Germline V gene sequence: CDR1 MNHNY, CDR2 SVGAGI (reference sequence). The chain's CDR3 is CASTSMKTQYF. DNA of the CDR3: TGTGCCAGCACCAGTATGAAGACCCAGTACTTC.

The rearrangement uses TRBV29-1 and TRBJ1-5, with D tentatively TRBD1 (5 bases). The V gene lost 6 bases and the J gene lost 6 bases, with 15 bases spanning the gap. This CDR3 region has 13 residues. Germline-derived CDR1 and CDR2 are SQVTM and ANQGSEA. This CDR3 is CSVRDGGAQPQHF. The CDR3 bases are TGCAGCGTCCGGGACGGTGGGGCTCAGCCCCAGCATTTT.

This chain uses TRBV28 with TRBJ2-2; D not resolved. The CDR3 spans 16 residues. Germline-derived CDR1 and CDR2 are MDHEN and SYDVKM. Trimming took off 2 bases at V and 0 bases at J, with 10 bases between the two ends. CDR3 amino acids: CASSLKSSSNTGELFF. The DNA of the CDR3 is TGTGCCAGCAGTTTAAAGAGCTCTTCGAACACCGGGGAGCTGTTTTTT. Together with reference TRBV28 and TRBJ2-2, the CDR3 gives the full variable domain: DVKVTQSSRYLVKRTGEKVFLECVQDMDHENMFWYRQDPGLGLRLIYFSYDVKMKEKGDIPEGYSVSREKKERFSLILESASTNQTSMYLCASSLKSSSNTGELFFGEGSRLTVL.

V gene TRBV11-2 combines with J gene TRBJ2-5; TRBD2 agrees at 12 bases. This CDR3 has 16 residues. After removal of 3 bases from V and 5 bases from J, the junction contained 7 bases not matched to a gene. Per germline, CDR1 SGHAT and CDR2 FQNNGV. CDR3 nucleotides: TGTGCCAGCAGCTTTACTAGCGGGAGGAGTAGGGAGACCCAGTACTTC. Translation: CASSFTSGRSRETQYF.

The genes are TRBV18 and TRBJ2-5; no clear D gene. Germline CDR1 reads KGHSH; CDR2 reads LQKENI. Trimming took 1 base from V and 6 from J, leaving 12 bases between them. CDR3 length: 14 residues. In nucleotides, the CDR3 is TGTGCCAGCTCACCACGAGAATTTTCGAAGACCCAGTACTTC. This codes for CASSPREFSKTQYF.

V is TRBV5-1 and J is TRBJ2-2; no clear D gene. CDR3 length: 15 residues. V was cut by 0 bases and J by 5 bases, with 11 bases left in between. CDR1 SGHRS and CDR2 YFSETQ come from the germline V gene. CDR3 nucleotide sequence: TGCGCCAGCAGCTTGGCCCAGGTGAAGACCGGGGAGCTGTTTTTT. Translating it yields CASSLAQVKTGELFF.

This clonotype has a single count. This sequence joins TRBV19 and TRBJ1-5; TRBD1 agrees at 10 bases. J lost 0 bases, V lost 1 base, and 6 bases had no gene match. This CDR3 has 18 amino acids. CDR1 is LNHDA and CDR2 is SQIVND in the germline V gene (reference sequence). In DNA, the CDR3 is TGTGCCAGTAGTATAGCGGGGACAGGGGCAAATAGCAATCAGCCCCAGCATTTT. The encoded protein is CASSIAGTGANSNQPQHF.

The V call is TRBV11-1, the J call TRBJ2-7, with 11 bases that match TRBD1. V was clipped by 5 bases and J by 2 bases; unmatched bases: 5. This CDR3 region has 15 residues. Germline CDR1 SGHAT, CDR2 FQDESV (reference sequence). The CDR3 region has the DNA TGTGCCAGCAGCGAGGACAGGGGGCAACCCTACGAGCAGTACTTC. It encodes CASSEDRGQPYEQYF.